These T cell receptor beta chains were read from a single sample in a study of glioma-infiltrating T cells after dendritic cell vaccination. The protocol was immunoSEQ multiplex PCR, while the TCRdb copy is restricted to in-frame clones and leaves out a portion. The table shows over 55,000 clones, with about 80% occurring only once. Sample: blood, taken after dendritic cell vaccination. The receptors were sampled from a human donor with glioblastoma. CDR3s include the opening cysteine and the closing phenylalanine or tryptophan. Each record gives: D gene, J gene, V gene, clone size, CDR3 protein, CDR3 DNA. D genes are given only for firm matches. Clone size, where shown, is once, few, many, or a class for clones that have expanded.

NA | TRBJ1-3 | TRBV6-5 | NA | CASRPAGNTIYF | TGTGCCAGCAGGCCCGCGGGAAACACCATATATTTT
TRBD2 | TRBJ2-1 | TRBV15 | NA | CATSRPVSGGSGSYNEQFF | TGTGCCACCAGCAGACCCGTTAGCGGGGGTTCGGGGTCCTACAATGAGCAGTTCTTC
TRBD1 | TRBJ2-2 | TRBV7-8 | NA | CASSPYRGRTGELFF | TGTGCCAGCAGCCCCTACAGGGGTCGCACCGGGGAGCTGTTTTTT
NA | TRBJ1-5 | TRBV4-2 | once | CASSLNAGEELNQPQHF | TGTGCCAGCAGCCTGAACGCGGGGGAAGAACTTAATCAGCCCCAGCATTTT
NA | TRBJ1-2 | TRBV11-2 | NA | CASSLFQTNYGYTF | TGTGCCAGCAGCTTATTTCAGACTAACTATGGCTACACCTTC
NA | TRBJ1-3 | TRBV9 | NA | CASSVAGGDGGNTIYF | TGTGCCAGCAGCGTAGCTGGAGGGGACGGGGGAAACACCATATATTTT
NA | TRBJ2-3 | TRBV5-5 | NA | CASRGALSYDTQYF | TGTGCCAGCCGGGGGGCGTTATCATACGATACGCAGTATTTT
TRBD1 | TRBJ2-1 | TRBV2 | NA | CASSARDRANEQFF | TGTGCCAGCAGTGCTAGGGACAGGGCCAATGAGCAGTTCTTC
TRBD1 | TRBJ2-3 | TRBV5-4 | NA | CASSFFPRGPDTQYF | TGTGCCAGCAGCTTTTTCCCTAGGGGGCCAGATACGCAGTATTTT
NA | TRBJ1-1 | TRBV7-6 | NA | CASSRITASSEAFF | TGTGCCAGCAGCCGTATTACAGCTTCATCTGAAGCTTTCTTT
NA | TRBJ1-5 | TRBV30 | NA | CAWSPGSSNQPQHF | TGTGCCTGGAGCCCGGGGAGTAGCAATCAGCCCCAGCATTTT
TRBD1 | TRBJ2-7 | TRBV30 | NA | CAWSASTGDYNEQYF | TGTGCCTGGAGTGCGTCGACAGGGGATTACAACGAGCAGTACTTC
TRBD1 | TRBJ2-1 | TRBV5-1 | once | CASSIRDRQAYNEQFF | TGCGCCAGCAGTATCCGGGACAGACAAGCCTACAATGAGCAGTTCTTC
NA | TRBJ1-2 | TRBV2 | NA | CASSVWQEANYGYTF | TGTGCCAGCAGTGTTTGGCAGGAGGCTAACTATGGCTACACCTTC
NA | TRBJ2-7 | TRBV2 | NA | CASRGAGVPYEQYF | TGCGCCAGCAGAGGGGCAGGGGTGCCTTACGAGCAGTACTTC
TRBD1 | TRBJ2-7 | TRBV7-9 | NA | CASSPPDRPSYEQYF | TGTGCCAGCAGCCCTCCGGACAGGCCCTCCTACGAGCAGTACTTC
TRBD2 | TRBJ2-5 | TRBV5-8 | NA | CASSRGTSAKETQYF | TGTGCCAGCAGCCGAGGGACTAGCGCTAAAGAGACCCAGTACTTC
TRBD2 | TRBJ2-1 | TRBV29-1 | NA | CSGGVGDSGGTNEQFF | TGCAGCGGGGGGGTTGGGGATAGCGGGGGGACCAATGAGCAGTTCTTC
TRBD2 | TRBJ2-5 | TRBV9 | NA | CASSRLAGGGVTQYF | TGTGCCAGCAGCAGATTAGCGGGGGGGGGTGTGACCCAGTACTTC
TRBD1 | TRBJ1-1 | TRBV25-1 | NA | CASSKRTGGTVGTEAFF | TGTGCCAGCAGTAAACGGACAGGGGGGACGGTGGGCACTGAAGCTTTCTTT
TRBD1 | TRBJ1-5 | TRBV18 | NA | CASSPGTGPNQPQHF | TGTGCCAGCTCACCCGGGACAGGGCCCAATCAGCCCCAGCATTTT
NA | TRBJ2-2 | TRBV5-4 | NA | CASSGGRSPNTGELFF | TGTGCCAGCAGCGGGGGCCGGAGCCCGAACACCGGGGAGCTGTTTTTT
TRBD1 | TRBJ2-5 | TRBV4-1 | NA | CASSHRQGVGETQYF | TGCGCCAGCAGCCACAGACAGGGGGTAGGAGAGACCCAGTACTTC
NA | TRBJ1-2 | TRBV7-8 | NA | CASSLVRGKVNYGYTF | TGTGCCAGCAGCTTAGTTCGGGGGAAAGTCAACTATGGCTACACCTTC
NA | TRBJ2-7 | TRBV7-9 | NA | CASSLEGPGTREQYF | TGTGCCAGCAGCTTAGAGGGGCCAGGCACGCGCGAGCAGTACTTC
TRBD2 | TRBJ2-3 | TRBV6-5 | once | CASRVAGSTDTQYF | TGTGCCAGCAGGGTAGCGGGGAGCACAGATACGCAGTATTTT
NA | TRBJ2-7 | TRBV6-1 | NA | CASSDYSEQYF | TGTGCCAGCAGTGACTATTCCGAGCAGTACTTC
TRBD1 | TRBJ1-1 | TRBV2 | NA | CASSRSRTGLNTEAFF | TGTGCCAGCAGTCGAAGCCGGACAGGGCTGAACACTGAAGCTTTCTTT
TRBD1 | TRBJ1-6 | TRBV30 | NA | CAWSVRDRVISPLHF | TGTGCCTGGAGTGTAAGGGACAGGGTCATTTCACCCCTCCACTTT
NA | TRBJ1-3 | TRBV4-1 | NA | CASRQGFGNTIYF | TGCGCCAGCAGGCAGGGGTTTGGAAACACCATATATTTT
TRBD1 | TRBJ2-2 | TRBV18 | NA | CASSDDRVGTGELFF | TGTGCCAGCTCCGATGACAGGGTCGGCACCGGGGAGCTGTTTTTT
TRBD2 | TRBJ2-3 | TRBV30 | NA | CAWSNVAGGSGTQYF | TGTGCCTGGAGTAACGTGGCGGGGGGGTCAGGTACGCAGTATTTT
NA | TRBJ2-4 | TRBV19 | NA | CASSNYLLGRAFAKNIQYF | TGTGCCAGTAGTAACTACCTTTTGGGCAGGGCCTTCGCCAAAAACATTCAGTACTTC
NA | TRBJ1-1 | TRBV6-5 | NA | CASSEIGAPFF | TGTGCCAGCAGTGAAATAGGGGCTCCTTTCTTT
TRBD1 | TRBJ2-1 | TRBV4-1 | NA | CASSQDTGQIYNEQFF | TGCGCCAGCAGCCAAGATACGGGACAGATCTACAATGAGCAGTTCTTC
NA | TRBJ1-1 | TRBV7-8 | once | CASSSQRTGFRTEAFF | TGTGCCAGCAGCTCCCAAAGAACAGGGTTTCGGACTGAAGCTTTCTTT
TRBD1 | TRBJ2-5 | TRBV7-2 | NA | CASSQGVVPETQYF | TGTGCCAGCAGCCAGGGGGTCGTCCCGGAGACCCAGTACTTC
TRBD1 | TRBJ1-1 | TRBV5-1 | NA | CASSLALRDRGILNTEAFF | TGCGCCAGCAGCTTGGCGCTTCGGGACAGGGGAATTTTGAACACTGAAGCTTTCTTT
TRBD1 | TRBJ1-1 | TRBV5-6 | NA | CASSTATGTVSPEAFF | TGTGCCAGCAGCACCGCCACCGGGACAGTGTCACCTGAAGCTTTCTTT
TRBD2 | TRBJ2-1 | TRBV11-2 | NA | CASSLNRLASQFF | TGTGCCAGCAGTTTGAACCGACTAGCTTCTCAGTTCTTC
NA | TRBJ2-1 | TRBV5-1 | NA | CASSAQPENEQFF | TGCGCCAGCAGCGCCCAGCCGGAGAATGAGCAGTTCTTC